The TCR beta chain described here comes from a study of T cells in Graves' hyperthyroidism and ophthalmopathy. RNA transcripts served as the template for amplifying TCR beta CDR3 regions. First-round RT-PCR targeting the TCR CDR3 was performed with the HTBI primer set. A single record per CDR3 protein comes from TCRdb applying MiXCR to the multiplex PCR reads. The sample comprises 95,000 to 100,000 distinct CDR3 sequences, 51% of which are singletons, and roughly 26% rests with the top ten. The CDR3 has 14 amino acids. The V gene end was trimmed by 4 bases and the J gene end by 8 bases; junction bases not matched to a gene: 7. CDR1 is LNHNV and CDR2 is YYDKDF in the germline V gene (reference sequence). The diagnoses drew upon clinical symptoms, serum thyroxine and TRAb, thyroid ultrasound and orbital computed tomography. PBMCs were sourced from more than 9 ml fresh peripheral blood. General study points: Among clonotypes expanded in thyroid above 0.001, most were also found in blood.

This clonotype was observed many times. Its antigen is currently unknown. The source of this sequence is a woman in her thirties or forties with Graves' hyperthyroidism. V gene TRBV15 combines with J gene TRBJ1-4; 7 bases agree with TRBD1. Sequencing input: blood. CDR3 DNA sequence: TGTGCCACCAGCACCCTCGACAGGGAGGAAAAACTGTTTTTT. Translating gives CATSTLDREEKLFF. Filled out from reference TRBV15 and TRBJ1-4, the complete variable domain reads DAMVIQNPRYQVTQFGKPVTLSCSQTLNHNVMYWYQQKSSQAPKLLFHYYDKDFNNEADTPDNFQSRRPNTSFCFLDIRSPGLGDTAMYLCATSTLDREEKLFFGSGTQLSVL.